A selection of T cell receptor beta chains follows, all from one sample in a study of human T cells and chemical hapten exposure. TCRdb analysed the RACE reads with MiXCR anew, one entry per CDR3 protein. The profile covers 99,000 or so distinct CDR3 sequences, with about 10% appearing a single time and approximately 3.1% taken by the ten largest. The specimen comprised whole blood, sampled in connection with sensitization to the hapten diphenylcyclopropenone (DPC). All receptors come from a woman aged 55-75 years with alopecia areata. Some clones in this sample may be carry-over from other donors' samples. The CDR3 runs from the conserved cysteine through the conserved F or W. Each record gives: V gene, D gene, clone size, J gene, CDR3 protein, CDR3 DNA. D genes are given only for firm matches. The size entry is marked missing in some rows and otherwise reads once, few, many or a size class.

V: TRBV7-9; D: TRBD1; size: .; J: TRBJ1-2; CDR3: CASSSPRDGQDHYGYTF; DNA: TGTGCCAGCAGCTCCCCTAGGGATGGACAGGACCACTATGGCTACACCTTC
V: TRBV7-9; D: .; size: few; J: TRBJ1-5; CDR3: CASSLQDNQPQHF; DNA: TGTGCCAGCAGCTTACAGGACAATCAGCCCCAGCATTTT
V: TRBV2; D: .; size: .; J: TRBJ2-2; CDR3: CASGTPTTNTGELFF; DNA: TGTGCCAGCGGGACTCCCACTACTAACACCGGGGAGCTGTTTTTT
V: TRBV21-1; D: .; size: .; J: TRBJ1-4; CDR3: CASSFRRRTNEKLFF; DNA: TGTGCCAGCAGCTTCCGACGGAGAACTAATGAAAAACTGTTTTTT
V: TRBV12-3/TRBV12-4; D: TRBD2; size: .; J: TRBJ2-7; CDR3: CASSRTSGGRNEQYF; DNA: TGTGCCAGCAGCCGGACTAGCGGGGGGCGGAACGAGCAGTACTTC
V: TRBV24-1; D: .; size: few; J: TRBJ2-1; CDR3: CATKNSYNEQFF; DNA: TGTGCCACGAAGAACTCCTACAATGAGCAGTTCTTC
V: TRBV6-6; D: TRBD1; size: .; J: TRBJ1-4; CDR3: CASSYLGQGNEKLFF; DNA: TGTGCCAGCAGTTACTTGGGACAGGGGAATGAAAAACTGTTTTTT
V: TRBV7-2; D: .; size: .; J: TRBJ1-1; CDR3: CASSLRRTEAFF; DNA: TGTGCCAGCAGTCTTAGGCGCACTGAAGCTTTCTTT
V: TRBV3-1; D: TRBD2; size: many; J: TRBJ2-5; CDR3: CASSQAWGLAGGSRGETQYF; DNA: TGTGCCAGCAGCCAAGCCTGGGGGCTAGCGGGGGGCTCTAGGGGAGAGACCCAGTACTTC
V: TRBV6-1; D: TRBD1; size: .; J: TRBJ1-3; CDR3: CASSQQGSGNTIYF; DNA: TGTGCCAGCAGTCAACAGGGGTCTGGAAACACCATATATTTT
V: TRBV2; D: TRBD1; size: many; J: TRBJ1-2; CDR3: CASSGTGGSGYTF; DNA: TGTGCCAGCAGTGGGACAGGGGGTAGTGGCTACACCTTC
V: TRBV30; D: .; size: many; J: TRBJ1-2; CDR3: CAWSAGRQGDFYGYTF; DNA: TGTGCCTGGAGTGCGGGTCGGCAGGGAGACTTCTATGGCTACACCTTC
V: TRBV5-1; D: TRBD2; size: few; J: TRBJ2-1; CDR3: CASSGLLAGVYNEQFF; DNA: TGCGCCAGCAGCGGACTACTAGCGGGGGTATACAATGAGCAGTTCTTC